This T cell receptor beta chain derives from a study of blood T cell repertoires in COVID-19. In the study overall: Samples of COVID-19 (acute and convalescent) were obtained from the United States, Italy and Spain. Sample material is recorded as cDNA or gDNA derived from T cells, B-cell-depleted T cells, or PBMCs.

V was pared by 2 bases and J by 3 bases, with 25 bases between. Looked up from germline, CDR1 is GTSNPN and CDR2 is SVGIG (reference sequence). CDR3 length: 19 residues. Under the authors' procedure: Reference gene primer amplification gave nucleated cell count estimates. Sequencing was performed with immunoSEQ multiplex PCR; in TCRdb, only in-frame clones are kept and a portion is missing. That table furnishes V, J and clone size, whereas the DNA furnished D and trimming. The sample has 55,000 to 75,000 clones, approximately 91% seen once; the top ten hold less than 4.5%. This receptor was obtained from a man aged 50 to 59 with active COVID-19. Sequencing used peripheral blood. The V gene is TRBV30, the J gene TRBJ2-2; weak D call: TRBD1 (6 bases). The CDR3 DNA is TGTGCCTGGAGTCCACCCGGGACAAGTTGGGTCAAGGACACCGGGGAGCTGTTTTTT. This encodes CAWSPPGTSWVKDTGELFF.